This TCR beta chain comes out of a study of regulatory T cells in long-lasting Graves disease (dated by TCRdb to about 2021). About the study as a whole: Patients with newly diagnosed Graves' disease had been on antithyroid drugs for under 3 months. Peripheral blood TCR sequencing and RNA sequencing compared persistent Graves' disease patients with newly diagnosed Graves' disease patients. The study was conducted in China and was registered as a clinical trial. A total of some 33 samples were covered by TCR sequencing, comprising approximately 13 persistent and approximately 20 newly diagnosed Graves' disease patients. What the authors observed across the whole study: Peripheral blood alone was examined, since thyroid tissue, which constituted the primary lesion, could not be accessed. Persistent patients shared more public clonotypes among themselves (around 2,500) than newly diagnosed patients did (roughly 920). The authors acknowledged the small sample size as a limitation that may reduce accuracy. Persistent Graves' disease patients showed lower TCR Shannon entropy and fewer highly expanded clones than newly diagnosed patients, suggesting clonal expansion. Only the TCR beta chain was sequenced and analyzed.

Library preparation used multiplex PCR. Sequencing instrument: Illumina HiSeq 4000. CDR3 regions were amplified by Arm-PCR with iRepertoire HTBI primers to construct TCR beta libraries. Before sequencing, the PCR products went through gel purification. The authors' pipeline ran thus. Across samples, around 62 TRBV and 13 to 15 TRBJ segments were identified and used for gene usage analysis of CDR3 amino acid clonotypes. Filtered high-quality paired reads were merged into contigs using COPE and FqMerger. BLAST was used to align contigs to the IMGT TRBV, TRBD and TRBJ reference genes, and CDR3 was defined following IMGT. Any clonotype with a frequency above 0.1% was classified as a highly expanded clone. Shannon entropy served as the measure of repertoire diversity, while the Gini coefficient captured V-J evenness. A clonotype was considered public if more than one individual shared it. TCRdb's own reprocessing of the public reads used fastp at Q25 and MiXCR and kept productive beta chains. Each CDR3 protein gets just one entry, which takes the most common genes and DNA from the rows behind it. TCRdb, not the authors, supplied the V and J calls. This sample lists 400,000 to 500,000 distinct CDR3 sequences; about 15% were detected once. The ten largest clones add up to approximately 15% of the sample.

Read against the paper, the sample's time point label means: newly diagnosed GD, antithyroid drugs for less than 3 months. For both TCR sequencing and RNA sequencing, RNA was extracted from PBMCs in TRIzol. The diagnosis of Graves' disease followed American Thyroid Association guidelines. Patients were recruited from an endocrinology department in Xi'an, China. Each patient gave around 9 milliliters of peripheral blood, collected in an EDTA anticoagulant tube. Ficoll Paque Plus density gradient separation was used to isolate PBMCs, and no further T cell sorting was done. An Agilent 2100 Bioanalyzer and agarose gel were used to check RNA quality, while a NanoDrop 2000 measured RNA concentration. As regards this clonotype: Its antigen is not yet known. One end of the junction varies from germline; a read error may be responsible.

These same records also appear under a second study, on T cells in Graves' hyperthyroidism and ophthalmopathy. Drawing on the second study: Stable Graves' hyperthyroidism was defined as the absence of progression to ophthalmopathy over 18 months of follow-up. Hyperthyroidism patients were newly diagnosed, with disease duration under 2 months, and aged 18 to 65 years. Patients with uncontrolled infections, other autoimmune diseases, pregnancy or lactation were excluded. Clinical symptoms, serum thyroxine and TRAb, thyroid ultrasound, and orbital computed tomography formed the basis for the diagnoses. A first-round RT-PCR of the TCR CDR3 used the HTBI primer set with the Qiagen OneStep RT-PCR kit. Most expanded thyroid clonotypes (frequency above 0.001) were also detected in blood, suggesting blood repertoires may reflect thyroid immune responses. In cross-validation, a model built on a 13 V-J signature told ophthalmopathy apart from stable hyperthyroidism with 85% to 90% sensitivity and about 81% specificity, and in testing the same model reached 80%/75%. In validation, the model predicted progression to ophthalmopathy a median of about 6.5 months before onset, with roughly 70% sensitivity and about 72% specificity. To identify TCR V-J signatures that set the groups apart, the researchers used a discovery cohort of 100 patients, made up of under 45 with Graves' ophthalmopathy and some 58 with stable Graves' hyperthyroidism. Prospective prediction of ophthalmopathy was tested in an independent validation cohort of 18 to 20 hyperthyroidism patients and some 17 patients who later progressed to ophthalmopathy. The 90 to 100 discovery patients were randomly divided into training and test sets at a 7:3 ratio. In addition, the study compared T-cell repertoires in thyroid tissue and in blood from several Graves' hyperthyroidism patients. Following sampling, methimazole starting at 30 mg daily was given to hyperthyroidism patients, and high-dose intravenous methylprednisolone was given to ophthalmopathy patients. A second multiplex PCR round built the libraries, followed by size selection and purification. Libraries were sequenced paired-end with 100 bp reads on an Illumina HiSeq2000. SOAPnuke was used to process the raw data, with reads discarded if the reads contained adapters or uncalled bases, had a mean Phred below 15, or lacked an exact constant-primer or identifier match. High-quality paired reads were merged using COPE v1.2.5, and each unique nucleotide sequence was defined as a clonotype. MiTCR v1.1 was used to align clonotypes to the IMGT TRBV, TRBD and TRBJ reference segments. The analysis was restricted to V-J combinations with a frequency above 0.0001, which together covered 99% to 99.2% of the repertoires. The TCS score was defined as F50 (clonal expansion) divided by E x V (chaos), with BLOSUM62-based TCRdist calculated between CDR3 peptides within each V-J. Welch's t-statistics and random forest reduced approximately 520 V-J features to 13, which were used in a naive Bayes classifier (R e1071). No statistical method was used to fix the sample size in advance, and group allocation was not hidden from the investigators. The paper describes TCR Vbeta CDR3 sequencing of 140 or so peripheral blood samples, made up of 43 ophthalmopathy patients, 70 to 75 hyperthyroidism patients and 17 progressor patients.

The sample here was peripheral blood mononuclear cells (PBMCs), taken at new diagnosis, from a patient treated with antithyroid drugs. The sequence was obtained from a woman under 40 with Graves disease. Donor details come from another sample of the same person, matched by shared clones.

The CDR3 protein: CASSQAKGPYEQYF. At the DNA level, the sequence is TGCGCCAGCAGCCAAGCGAAGGGGCCCTACGAGCAGTACTTC. The chain is assembled from TRBV11-2 and TRBJ2-7; a weak D assignment points to TRBD1 (5 bases agree). The germline V gene yields SGHAT for CDR1 and FQNNGV for CDR2. Including the terminal cysteine and phenylalanine, the CDR3 comprises 14 residues. The DNA shown is the 42-base CDR3, in frame from base 1. With the rest looked up from the reference TRBV11-2 and TRBJ2-7 genes rather than sequenced, the full variable domain is EAGVAQSPRYKIIEKRQSVAFWCNPISGHATLYWYQQILGQGPKLLIQFQNNGVVDDSQLPKDRFSAERLKGVDSTLKIQPAKLEDSAVYLCASSQAKGPYEQYFGPGTRLTVT.